A selection of T cell receptor beta chains follows, all from one sample in a study of OX40 agonist ivuxolimab in advanced cancers. The assay was immunoSEQ multiplex PCR, and TCRdb's table has in-frame clones only and misses some. The data hold some 38,000 clones, with 80% to 95% observed a single time. Sample: CD4+ or CD8+ T cells sorted from blood, taken in a trial of the OX40 agonist ivuxolimab. Every receptor here comes from an adult with an advanced solid tumor such as melanoma, head and neck, liver or kidney cancer. Each CDR3 is given with its conserved first and last residue. D genes are given only for firm matches. Where a row states a size, it is once, few, many or the class of an expanded clone; other rows omit it.

j_gene | abundance | d_gene | v_gene | CDR3nt | CDR3aa
TRBJ2-2 | NA | TRBD2 | TRBV30 | TGTGCCTGGAAAACCTCGGGACTAGGGGGAACCGGGGAGCTGTTTTTT | CAWKTSGLGGTGELFF
TRBJ2-1 | NA | NA | TRBV4-1 | TGCGCCAGCAGCCAAGATTCTCCCCCCTACAATGAGCAGTTCTTC | CASSQDSPPYNEQFF
TRBJ2-1 | NA | TRBD1 | TRBV25-1 | TGTGCCAGCAGTGGGGACAGGGGGCCCAATGAGCAGTTCTTC | CASSGDRGPNEQFF
TRBJ2-7 | NA | TRBD2 | TRBV6-5 | TGTGCCAGCAGTGGCGGACTAGCGACGTTTGGGGAGCAGTACTTC | CASSGGLATFGEQYF
TRBJ2-7 | NA | TRBD1 | TRBV19 | TGTGCCAGTAGTGCCTCGACAGGGAACGAGCAGTACTTC | CASSASTGNEQYF
TRBJ2-3 | NA | NA | TRBV6-5 | TGTGCCAGCAGTCGGCATAGCACAGATACGCAGTATTTT | CASSRHSTDTQYF
TRBJ2-1 | NA | TRBD2 | TRBV9 | TGTGCCAGCAGCCCCAGCGGGAGTCTATTTGATGAGCAGTTCTTC | CASSPSGSLFDEQFF
TRBJ2-7 | NA | NA | TRBV25-1 | TGTGCCAGCAGTACTAGTGCCCTCCGCTACGAGCAGTACTTC | CASSTSALRYEQYF
TRBJ1-1 | NA | NA | TRBV18 | TGTGCCAGCTCCCTGTCAGCTATGAACACTGAAGCTTTCTTT | CASSLSAMNTEAFF
TRBJ2-2 | NA | NA | TRBV7-6 | TGTGCCAGCAGCTGGACTGGAGACACCGGGGAGCTGTTTTTT | CASSWTGDTGELFF
TRBJ1-2 | NA | TRBD1 | TRBV6-4 | TGTGCCAGCAGTGGAACGGGACAGGGAGGGTTGAGCTATGGCTACACCTTC | CASSGTGQGGLSYGYTF
TRBJ2-3 | NA | NA | TRBV30 | TGTGCCTGGAGCACAGATACGCAGTATTTT | CAWSTDTQYF
TRBJ2-7 | NA | NA | TRBV7-2 | TGTGCCAGCAGTTTCAGGGCGACTTACTACGAGCAGTACTTC | CASSFRATYYEQYF
TRBJ2-5 | NA | NA | TRBV13 | TGTGCCAGCACCCTGCGGGTTGGGCAAGAGACCCAGTACTTC | CASTLRVGQETQYF
TRBJ2-1 | NA | NA | TRBV7-3 | TGTGCCAGCAGCGAGGGGGGGAGCCACAATGAGCAGTTCTTC | CASSEGGSHNEQFF
TRBJ2-7 | NA | TRBD1 | TRBV5-4 | TGTGCCAGCAGCTTGGGACAGGGCTCCTACGAGCAGTACTTC | CASSLGQGSYEQYF
TRBJ2-2 | NA | NA | TRBV5-1 | TGCGCCAGCAGAGGCTATACCGGGGAGCTGTTTTTT | CASRGYTGELFF
TRBJ2-7 | NA | NA | TRBV19 | TGTGCCAGTGGATCAGGGATAGCCTACGAGCAGTACTTC | CASGSGIAYEQYF
TRBJ1-4 | NA | NA | TRBV4-1 | TGCGCCAGCAGCCATTCCGCAGGGGCTAATGAAAAACTGTTTTTT | CASSHSAGANEKLFF
TRBJ2-7 | NA | TRBD1 | TRBV28 | TGTGCCAGCAGGAGCCGAGGGACAGGGGTCTACGAGCAGTACTTC | CASRSRGTGVYEQYF
TRBJ1-1 | NA | NA | TRBV27 | TGTGCCAGCAGTTTCTCAGGACAGTTTGTTCAGGGAGCTTTCTTT | CASSFSGQFVQGAFF
TRBJ2-1 | NA | NA | TRBV19 | TGTGCCAGTAGTGGGGAGGCCCAGGGCATTGAGCAGTTCTTC | CASSGEAQGIEQFF
TRBJ2-5 | NA | NA | TRBV13 | TGTGCCAGCAGCTTTGACCGTCAAGAGACCCAGTACTTC | CASSFDRQETQYF
TRBJ2-1 | NA | TRBD2 | TRBV9 | TGTGCCAGCAGCGTAGGGGGACTAGGGGGCTACAATGAGCAGTTCTTC | CASSVGGLGGYNEQFF
TRBJ2-7 | NA | NA | TRBV19 | TGTGCCAGTAGTCCTGGCCAAGGGGGCTACGAGCAGTACTTC | CASSPGQGGYEQYF
TRBJ2-3 | NA | TRBD1 | TRBV13 | TGTGCCAGCTACCGGACAGGGGGCAGCACAGATACGCAGTATTTT | CASYRTGGSTDTQYF
TRBJ1-1 | NA | NA | TRBV4-2 | TGTGCCAGCAGCCAAGATTACCAGATGAACACTGAAGCTTTCTTT | CASSQDYQMNTEAFF
TRBJ2-1 | once | NA | TRBV27 | TGTGCCAGCAGTTTAATCCACAGCTCCTACAATGAGCAGTTCTTC | CASSLIHSSYNEQFF
TRBJ2-5 | NA | NA | TRBV4-1 | TGCGCCAGCAGCCCTCTCGGGCCTGCGAAGACCCAGTACTTC | CASSPLGPAKTQYF
TRBJ2-7 | few | NA | TRBV4-1 | TGCGCCAGCAGCCAGCAGGGGGGCAGCTCCTACGAGCAGTACTTC | CASSQQGGSSYEQYF
TRBJ1-5 | NA | TRBD1 | TRBV4-1 | TGCGCCAGCAGCCAAACAGGGGCGTATAGCAATCAGCCCCAGCATTTT | CASSQTGAYSNQPQHF
TRBJ2-5 | NA | NA | TRBV7-9 | TGTGCCAGCAGCTTTGTCGGTCAGGTTGAGACCCAGTACTTC | CASSFVGQVETQYF
TRBJ2-1 | NA | NA | TRBV14 | TGTGCCAGCAGCCCCGGAGTTGAGCAGTTCTTC | CASSPGVEQFF
TRBJ2-7 | NA | TRBD2 | TRBV28 | TGTGCCAGCCGGGAAATAGCGGGAGCCCCCTACGAGCAGTACTTC | CASREIAGAPYEQYF
TRBJ2-1 | NA | NA | TRBV29-1 | TGCAGCGTTTGGAGGGACAATGAGCAGTTCTTC | CSVWRDNEQFF
TRBJ2-6 | NA | NA | TRBV18 | TGTGCCAGCTCACCACAGGGGGAGGCGGCACGTTACCCTTTCGACTCTGGGGCCAACGTCCTGACTTTC | CASSPQGEAARYPFDSGANVLTF
TRBJ1-2 | NA | NA | TRBV28 | TGTGCCAGCAGTTTACGGAGCTACGTTGGGCAGGCCTCTGGCTACACCTTC | CASSLRSYVGQASGYTF
TRBJ2-3 | NA | NA | TRBV29-1 | TGCAGCGTACAGCGGGGCACAGATACGCAGTATTTT | CSVQRGTDTQYF
TRBJ1-2 | NA | NA | TRBV5-5 | TGTGCCAGCAGCTTGATCCAACAGAGCTATGGCTACACCTTC | CASSLIQQSYGYTF
TRBJ2-7 | NA | TRBD2 | TRBV6-5 | TGTGCCAGCAGTGTAGCGGGTAGCTCCTACGAGCAGTACTTC | CASSVAGSSYEQYF
TRBJ1-3 | once | NA | TRBV28 | TGTGCCAGCAGTCCCCTCCGAAAGGGGCTTGGAAACACCATATATTTT | CASSPLRKGLGNTIYF
TRBJ1-1 | once | NA | TRBV28 | TGTGCCAGCAGGAGGACGGAAAACACTGAAGCTTTCTTT | CASRRTENTEAFF
TRBJ2-7 | NA | NA | TRBV11-3 | TGTGCCAGCAGCTTTTACGGAGCCTACGAGCAGTACTTC | CASSFYGAYEQYF
TRBJ2-1 | NA | TRBD2 | TRBV7-9 | TGTGCCAGCAGTTATGGACTAGCCCCATACAATGAGCAGTTCTTC | CASSYGLAPYNEQFF
TRBJ1-2 | NA | NA | TRBV27 | TGTGCCAGCAGTTTGACACCGAACTATGGCTACACCTTC | CASSLTPNYGYTF
TRBJ2-3 | NA | NA | TRBV10-1 | TGCGCCTCAGCCCCCGGGTGGGGGCGAGGGGCAGATACGCAGTATTTT | CASAPGWGRGADTQYF
TRBJ2-3 | NA | NA | TRBV7-9 | TGTGCCAGCAGCCAAGTGGGGCCCGGAAGAACAGATACGCAGTATTTT | CASSQVGPGRTDTQYF
TRBJ1-2 | NA | NA | TRBV7-2 | TGTGCCAGCAGCTTGAACTATGGCTACACCTTC | CASSLNYGYTF
TRBJ2-1 | NA | TRBD2 | TRBV4-2 | TGTGCCAGCAGCCAACCAGAGTCTGTAGCGGGAGCCTACAATGAGCAGTTCTTC | CASSQPESVAGAYNEQFF
TRBJ2-7 | NA | NA | TRBV6-5 | TGTGCCAGCAGTTACAGGGGGGTCGGCTACGAGCAGTACTTC | CASSYRGVGYEQYF
TRBJ2-4 | NA | NA | TRBV28 | TGTGCCAGCAGTTTAGGGTCGGGAAACATTCAGTACTTC | CASSLGSGNIQYF
TRBJ2-3 | once | NA | TRBV9 | TGTGCCAGCAGCGGGTCGGGACTTAGTCTAGCAGATACGCAGTATTTT | CASSGSGLSLADTQYF
TRBJ2-7 | NA | TRBD1 | TRBV28 | TGTGCCAGCAGTTACAGGGGCGGTCCCCACGAGCAGTACTTC | CASSYRGGPHEQYF
TRBJ2-2 | NA | TRBD2 | TRBV9 | TGTGCCAGCAGCGTAGGCGGGGGAACCGGGGAGCTGTTTTTT | CASSVGGGTGELFF
TRBJ2-1 | NA | NA | TRBV27 | TGTGCCAGCACCCAAGGTGGGTCCTACAATGAGCAGTTCTTC | CASTQGGSYNEQFF
TRBJ2-1 | large | TRBD2 | TRBV7-3 | TGTGCCAGCAGCCCAGGACTAGAGGATTACAATGAGCAGTTCTTC | CASSPGLEDYNEQFF
TRBJ2-1 | NA | NA | TRBV4-1 | TGCGCCAGCAGCCCCAAAGGGGGGGAGGTCGCTGATGAGCAGTTCTTC | CASSPKGGEVADEQFF
TRBJ2-5 | NA | TRBD2 | TRBV19 | TGTGCCATTACTATAGCGGGGGTTCCAGAGACCCAGTACTTC | CAITIAGVPETQYF
TRBJ1-5 | NA | NA | TRBV27 | TGTGCCAGCAGTTTATCGGGCAGCTTTGGTCAGCCCCAGCATTTT | CASSLSGSFGQPQHF
TRBJ2-1 | NA | TRBD2 | TRBV4-2 | TGTGCCAGCAGCCAAGATCAGGGACTAGCGGGAAAGAATGAGCAGTTCTTC | CASSQDQGLAGKNEQFF